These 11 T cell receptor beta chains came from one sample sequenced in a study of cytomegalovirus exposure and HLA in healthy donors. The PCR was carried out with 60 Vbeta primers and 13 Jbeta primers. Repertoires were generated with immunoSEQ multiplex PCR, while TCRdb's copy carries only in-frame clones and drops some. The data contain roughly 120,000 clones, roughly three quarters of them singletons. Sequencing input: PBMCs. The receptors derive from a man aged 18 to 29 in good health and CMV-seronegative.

CDR3 nucleotide sequence: TGTGCCAGCAGCCTTAACAGGGATCACAATGAGCAGTTCTTC. This codes for CASSLNRDHNEQFF. The rearrangement links TRBV6-4 to TRBJ2-1; TRBD1 is a possible D gene (6 bases). Looked up from germline, CDR1 is MRHNA and CDR2 is SNTAGT. V was trimmed by 6 bases and J by 5 bases, leaving 14 bases between them. This CDR3 contains 14 residues.

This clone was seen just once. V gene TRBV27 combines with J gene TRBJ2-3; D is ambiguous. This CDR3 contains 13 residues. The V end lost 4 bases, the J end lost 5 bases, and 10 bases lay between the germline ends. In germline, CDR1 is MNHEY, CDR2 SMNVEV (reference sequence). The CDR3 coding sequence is TGTGCCAGCAGTTCCCAGAACAAAGATACGCAGTATTTT. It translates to CASSSQNKDTQYF.

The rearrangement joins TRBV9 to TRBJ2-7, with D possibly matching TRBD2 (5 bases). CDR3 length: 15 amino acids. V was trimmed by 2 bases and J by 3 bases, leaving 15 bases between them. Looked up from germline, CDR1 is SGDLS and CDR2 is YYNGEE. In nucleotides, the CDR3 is TGTGCCAGCAGCGTCATCACTAGTAGGAACTACGAGCAGTACGTC. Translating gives CASSVITSRNYEQYV.

CDR3 DNA: TGTGCCAGCAGCTTGGGGACTAGCAATGAGCAGTTCTTC. Translated: CASSLGTSNEQFF. The rearrangement joins TRBV5-8 to TRBJ2-1, with 7 bases that match TRBD2. Trimming took 0 bases from V and 6 from J; bases not matched to a gene: 0. The CDR3 sequence is 13 residues long. Germline loops: CDR1 SGHTS, CDR2 YDEGEE.

The CDR3 loop is CATGTQPGNTIYF. CDR3 DNA sequence: TGTGCCACCGGGACACAACCTGGAAACACCATATATTTT. V usage is TRBV6-1 and J usage is TRBJ1-3; weak D call: TRBD1 (6 bases). The germline gives CDR1 MNHNS, CDR2 SASEGT. The CDR3 covers 13 residues. V lost 10 bases and J 2 bases, leaving 12 bases between the germline ends.

The CDR3 region is CASSPLDPAYEQYF. CDR3 bases: TGTGCCAGCAGCCCACTAGACCCTGCCTACGAGCAGTACTTC. J is TRBJ2-7 and V is TRBV6-5; D is perhaps TRBD2 (5 bases). The CDR3 has 14 amino acids. The ends were cut back, 6 bases at V and 2 bases at J, with 14 bases in the middle. Germline V CDR1 and CDR2: MNHEY, SVGAGI.

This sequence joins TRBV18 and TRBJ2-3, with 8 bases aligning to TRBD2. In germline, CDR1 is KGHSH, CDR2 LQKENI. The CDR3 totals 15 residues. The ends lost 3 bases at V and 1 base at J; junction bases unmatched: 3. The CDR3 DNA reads TGTGCCAGCTCACCCCCGGGACTAGGCACAGATACGCAGTATTTT. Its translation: CASSPPGLGTDTQYF. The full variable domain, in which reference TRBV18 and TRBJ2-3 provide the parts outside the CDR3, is NAGVMQNPRHLVRRRGQEARLRCSPMKGHSHVYWYRQLPEEGLKFMVYLQKENIIDESGMPKERFSAEFPKEGPSILRIQQVVRGDSAAYFCASSPPGLGTDTQYFGPGTRLTVL.

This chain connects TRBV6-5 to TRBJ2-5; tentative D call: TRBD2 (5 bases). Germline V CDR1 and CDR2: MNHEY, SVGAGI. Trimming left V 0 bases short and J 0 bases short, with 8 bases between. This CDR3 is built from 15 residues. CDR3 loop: CASSYSERHQETQYF. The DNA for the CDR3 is TGTGCCAGCAGTTACTCCGAGCGGCACCAAGAGACCCAGTACTTC.

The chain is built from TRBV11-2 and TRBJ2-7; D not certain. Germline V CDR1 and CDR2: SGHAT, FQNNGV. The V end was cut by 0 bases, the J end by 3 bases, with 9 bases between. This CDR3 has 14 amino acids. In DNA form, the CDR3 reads TGTGCCAGCAGCTTAGAATTTAGCAGCTACGAGCAGTACGTC. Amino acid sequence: CASSLEFSSYEQYV.

This chain's CDR3 is CAVSLDSTSTDTQYF. The CDR3 DNA follows: TGTGCCGTGTCACTAGACTCCACTAGCACAGATACGCAGTATTTT. The chain employs TRBV7-9 and TRBJ2-3; the D gene is possibly TRBD2 (5 bases). Germline V CDR1 and CDR2: SEHNR, FQNEAQ (reference sequence). Trimming removed 11 bases from V and 0 bases from J, with 18 bases in between. The CDR3 consists of 15 residues.

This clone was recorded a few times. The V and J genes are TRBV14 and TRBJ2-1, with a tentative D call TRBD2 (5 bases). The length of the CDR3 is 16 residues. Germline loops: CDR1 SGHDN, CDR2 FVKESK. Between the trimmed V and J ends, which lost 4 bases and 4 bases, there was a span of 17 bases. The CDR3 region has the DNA TGTGCCAGCAGCCCAAGCTTCGGCGGGCGATACAATGAGCAGTTCTTC. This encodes CASSPSFGGRYNEQFF.